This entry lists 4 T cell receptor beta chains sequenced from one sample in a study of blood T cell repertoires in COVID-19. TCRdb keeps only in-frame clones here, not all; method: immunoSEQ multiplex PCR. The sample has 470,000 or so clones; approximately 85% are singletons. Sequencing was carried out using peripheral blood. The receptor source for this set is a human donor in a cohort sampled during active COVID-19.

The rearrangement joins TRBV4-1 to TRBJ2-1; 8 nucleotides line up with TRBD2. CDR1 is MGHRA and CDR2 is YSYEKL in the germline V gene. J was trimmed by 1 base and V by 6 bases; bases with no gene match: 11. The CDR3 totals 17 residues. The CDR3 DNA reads TGCGCCAGCAGTCTTGTTAGCGGGACCCTTTCCTACAATGAGCAGTTCTTC. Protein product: CASSLVSGTLSYNEQFF.

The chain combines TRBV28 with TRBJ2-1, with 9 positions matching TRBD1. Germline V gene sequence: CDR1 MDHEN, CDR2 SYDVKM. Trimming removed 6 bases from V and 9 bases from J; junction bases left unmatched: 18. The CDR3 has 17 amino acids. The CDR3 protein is CASSDNPGQGVGLEQFF. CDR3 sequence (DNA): TGTGCCAGCAGCGATAATCCGGGACAGGGAGTAGGACTTGAGCAGTTCTTC.

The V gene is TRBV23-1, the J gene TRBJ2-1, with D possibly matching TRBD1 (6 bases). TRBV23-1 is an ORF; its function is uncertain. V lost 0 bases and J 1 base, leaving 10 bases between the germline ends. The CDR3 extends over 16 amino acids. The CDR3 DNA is TGCGCCAGCAGTCAATCAATAAGGGGGTCCTACAATGAGCAGTTCTTC. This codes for CASSQSIRGSYNEQFF.

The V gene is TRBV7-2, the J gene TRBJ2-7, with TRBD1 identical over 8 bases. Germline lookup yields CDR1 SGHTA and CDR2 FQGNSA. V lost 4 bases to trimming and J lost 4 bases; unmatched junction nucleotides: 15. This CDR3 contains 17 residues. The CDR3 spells CASSSPRDRGRLYEQYF. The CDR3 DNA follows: TGTGCCAGCAGCTCACCAAGAGACAGGGGTCGATTATACGAGCAGTACTTC.